The clone carrying this TCR beta chain showed up just a few times. Its antigen is unknown. This specimen comes from a study of T cell responses to AZD1222 COVID-19 vaccine. Study conclusions and caveats: AZD1222 recipients seropositive at baseline numbered only six.

Only in-frame clones appear in the TCRdb table, and some are missing; sequencing was by immunoSEQ multiplex PCR. The table has some 99,000 clones, around 90% seen once. This CDR3 region has 15 residues. The V gene lost 4 bases and the J gene lost 5 bases, with 14 bases spanning the gap. Germline V gene data show CDR1 as SGHTA and CDR2 as FQGTGA. Sample: peripheral blood, taken on day 0 of MenACWY control vaccination. The chain carries TRBV7-3 and TRBJ2-2; D gene ambiguous. This clonotype originated in an adult in good health. The DNA of the CDR3 is TGTGCCAGCAGCTCTGCACGACAAGGAACCGGGGAGCTGTTTTTT. This sequence encodes CASSSARQGTGELFF.